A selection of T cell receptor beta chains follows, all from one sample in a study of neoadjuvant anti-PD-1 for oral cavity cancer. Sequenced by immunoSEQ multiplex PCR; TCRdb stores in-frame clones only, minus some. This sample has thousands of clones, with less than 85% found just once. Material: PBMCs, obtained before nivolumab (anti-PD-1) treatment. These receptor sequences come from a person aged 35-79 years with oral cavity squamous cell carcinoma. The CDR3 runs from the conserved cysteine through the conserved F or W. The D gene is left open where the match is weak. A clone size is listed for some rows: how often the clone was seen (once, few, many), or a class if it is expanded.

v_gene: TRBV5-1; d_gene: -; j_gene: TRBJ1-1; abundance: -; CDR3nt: TGCGCCAGCAGCTTGGCGGGGTGGGAAAACACTGAAGCTTTCTTT; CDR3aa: CASSLAGWENTEAFF
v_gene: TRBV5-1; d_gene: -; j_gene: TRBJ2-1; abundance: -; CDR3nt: TGCGCCAGCAGCTTGGGAGGCGGGACAGCCTACAATGAGCAGTTCTTC; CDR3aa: CASSLGGGTAYNEQFF
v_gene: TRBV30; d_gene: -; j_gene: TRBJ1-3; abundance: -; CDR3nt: TGTGCCTGGAGTGTTTCAGTAATCTCTGGAAACACCATATATTTT; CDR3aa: CAWSVSVISGNTIYF
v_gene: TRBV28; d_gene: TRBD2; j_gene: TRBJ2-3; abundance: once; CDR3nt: TGTGCCAGCAGTTTAGGAGCGGGGGTGGGAGATACGCAGTATTTT; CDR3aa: CASSLGAGVGDTQYF
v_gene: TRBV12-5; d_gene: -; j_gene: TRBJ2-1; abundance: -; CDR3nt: TGTGCTAGTGGTTTGAGCCTGAGAAGTACTGGGACACCCGACAATGCGCAGTTCTTC; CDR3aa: CASGLSLRSTGTPDNAQFF
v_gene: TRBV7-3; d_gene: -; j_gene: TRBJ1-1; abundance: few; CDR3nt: TGTGCCAGCAGCCCGACAGGTACCAGCACTGAAGCTTTCTTT; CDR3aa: CASSPTGTSTEAFF
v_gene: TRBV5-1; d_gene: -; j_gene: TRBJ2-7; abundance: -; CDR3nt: TGCGCCAGCAGCTTCGACAGCGCAGGCTACGAGCAGTACTTC; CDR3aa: CASSFDSAGYEQYF
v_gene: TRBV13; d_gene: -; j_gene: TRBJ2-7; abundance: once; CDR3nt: TGTGCCAGCAGCGCCAGGGGCCACGAGCAGTACTTC; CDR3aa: CASSARGHEQYF
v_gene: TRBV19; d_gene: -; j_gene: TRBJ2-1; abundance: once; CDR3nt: TGTGCCAGTAGTATTCCCGAGGCTATCCCTCGTGGGCAGTTCTTC; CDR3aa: CASSIPEAIPRGQFF
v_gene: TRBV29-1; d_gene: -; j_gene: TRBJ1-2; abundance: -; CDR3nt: TGCAGCACGAGGGCAGGGGTTAACTATGGCTACACCTTC; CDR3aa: CSTRAGVNYGYTF
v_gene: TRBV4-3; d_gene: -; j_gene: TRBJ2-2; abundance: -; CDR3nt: TGCGCCAGCAGCCAAAGTCCAGGGGCGACGGACACCGGGGAGCTGTTTTTT; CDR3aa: CASSQSPGATDTGELFF
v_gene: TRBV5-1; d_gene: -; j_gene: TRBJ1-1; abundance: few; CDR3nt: TGCGCCAGCAGCTTGTCGGTTTCCGGGATGAACACTGAAGCTTTCTTT; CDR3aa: CASSLSVSGMNTEAFF
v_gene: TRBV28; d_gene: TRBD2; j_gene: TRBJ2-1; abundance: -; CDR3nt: TGTGCCAGCAGGTCTAGCGGGGCCAATACTTACAATGAGCAGTTCTTC; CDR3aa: CASRSSGANTYNEQFF
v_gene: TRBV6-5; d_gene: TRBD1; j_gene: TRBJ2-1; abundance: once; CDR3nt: TGTGCCAGCAGTTCCTACGGGACAGGGGGCTTGGGGCAGTTCTTC; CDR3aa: CASSSYGTGGLGQFF
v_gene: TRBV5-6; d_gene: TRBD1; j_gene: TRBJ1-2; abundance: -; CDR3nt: TGTGCCAGCAGCCCGGACAGGGGGAACTATGGCTACACCTTC; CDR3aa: CASSPDRGNYGYTF
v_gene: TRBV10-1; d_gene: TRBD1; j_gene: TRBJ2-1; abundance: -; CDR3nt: TGCGCCAGCAGTGAAGACAGGGGGGGTGGCAATGAGCAGTTCTTC; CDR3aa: CASSEDRGGGNEQFF
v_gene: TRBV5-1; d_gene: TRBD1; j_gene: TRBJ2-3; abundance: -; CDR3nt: TGCGCCAGCAGCTTGCTGAGACAGGGCTCAGATACGCAGTATTTT; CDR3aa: CASSLLRQGSDTQYF
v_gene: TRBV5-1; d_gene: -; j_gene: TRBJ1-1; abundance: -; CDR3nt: TGCGCCAGCAGCTTTGATTGGGATGCCAGGACCGAAGCTTTCTTT; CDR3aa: CASSFDWDARTEAFF
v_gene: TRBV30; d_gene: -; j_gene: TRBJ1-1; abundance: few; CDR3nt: TGTGCCTGGAGTCGGGGCTCGAAGGGGACTGAAGCTTTCTTT; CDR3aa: CAWSRGSKGTEAFF
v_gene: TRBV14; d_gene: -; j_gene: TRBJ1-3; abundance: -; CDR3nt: TGTGCCAGCAGCCCAGGGTTCTCTGGAAACACCATATATTTT; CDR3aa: CASSPGFSGNTIYF
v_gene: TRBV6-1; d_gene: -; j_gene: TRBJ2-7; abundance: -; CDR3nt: TGTGCCAGCAGTGAGGAGGACGGGAGCTCCTACGAGCAGTACTTC; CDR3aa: CASSEEDGSSYEQYF
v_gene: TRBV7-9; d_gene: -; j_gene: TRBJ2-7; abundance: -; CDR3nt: TGTGCCAGCAGCATCGGACAGAGCGAGCAGTACTTC; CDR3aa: CASSIGQSEQYF
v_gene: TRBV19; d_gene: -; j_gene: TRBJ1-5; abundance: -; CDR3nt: TGTGCCAGCACCCTTCGACCGGGAGGGAATCAGCCCCAGCATTTT; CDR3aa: CASTLRPGGNQPQHF
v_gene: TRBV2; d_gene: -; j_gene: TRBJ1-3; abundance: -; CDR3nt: TGTGCCAGCAGTGAACTAAGGACTGGAAACACCATATATTTT; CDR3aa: CASSELRTGNTIYF
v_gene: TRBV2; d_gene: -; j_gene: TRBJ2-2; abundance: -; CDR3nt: TGTGCCAGCAGTGAGCACAGAGGACTAACCACCGGGGAGCTGTTTTTT; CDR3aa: CASSEHRGLTTGELFF
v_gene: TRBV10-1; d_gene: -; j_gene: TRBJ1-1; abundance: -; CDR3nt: TGCGCCAGCAGTGAGCGGGGGGGACGGGACACTGAAGCTTTCTTT; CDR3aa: CASSERGGRDTEAFF
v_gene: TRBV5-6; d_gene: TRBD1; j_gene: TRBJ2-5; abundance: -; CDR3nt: TGTGCCAGCAGCCTGGGACAGGGGACGGGTGAGACCCAGTACTTC; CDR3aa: CASSLGQGTGETQYF
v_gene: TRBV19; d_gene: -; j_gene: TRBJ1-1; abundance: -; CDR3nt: TGTGCCAGTAGTATAGGGCAATACACTGAAGCTTTCTTT; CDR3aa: CASSIGQYTEAFF
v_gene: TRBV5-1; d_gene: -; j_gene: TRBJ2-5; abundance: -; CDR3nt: TGCGCCAGCAAACAGCAAGAAGGGACCCAGTACTTC; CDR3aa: CASKQQEGTQYF
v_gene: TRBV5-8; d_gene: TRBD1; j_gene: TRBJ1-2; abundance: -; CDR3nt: TGTGCCAGCAGCCCGGGACAGGGCAACTATGGCTACACCTTC; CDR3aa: CASSPGQGNYGYTF
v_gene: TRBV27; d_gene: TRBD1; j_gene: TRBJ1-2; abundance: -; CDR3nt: TGTGCCAGCAGTCCCGGACAGGGGCGCTTCTACGGCTACACCTTC; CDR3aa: CASSPGQGRFYGYTF
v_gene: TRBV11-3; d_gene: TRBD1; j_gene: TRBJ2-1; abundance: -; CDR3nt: TGTGCCAGCAGCCCCGGGGACAGGCAGCAGTTCTTC; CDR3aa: CASSPGDRQQFF
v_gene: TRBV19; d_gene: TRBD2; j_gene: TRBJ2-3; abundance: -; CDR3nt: TGTGCCAGTAGTAGACAGCGGGGAGCCAGAGGTTCGCAGTATTTT; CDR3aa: CASSRQRGARGSQYF
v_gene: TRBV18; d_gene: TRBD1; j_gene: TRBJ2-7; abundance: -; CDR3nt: TGTGCCAGCTCAGAGGACAGGGGTAAGGAGGACGAGCAGTACTTC; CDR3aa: CASSEDRGKEDEQYF
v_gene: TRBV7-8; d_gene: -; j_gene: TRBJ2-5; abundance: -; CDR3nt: TGTGCCAGCAGCAAAAACAGGGTAGAGACCCAGTACTTC; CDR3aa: CASSKNRVETQYF
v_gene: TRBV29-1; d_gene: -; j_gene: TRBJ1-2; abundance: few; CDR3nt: TGCAGCGTTGACGAGGGGCACTATGGCTACACCTTC; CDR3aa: CSVDEGHYGYTF
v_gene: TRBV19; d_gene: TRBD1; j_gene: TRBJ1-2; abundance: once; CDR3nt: TGTGCCAGTAACCCGGACAGGGTCAACTATGGCTACACCTTC; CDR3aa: CASNPDRVNYGYTF
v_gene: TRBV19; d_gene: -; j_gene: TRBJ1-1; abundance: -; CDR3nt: TGTGCCAGTAGTGAATTGGGGGGGGACACTGAAGCTTTCTTT; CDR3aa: CASSELGGDTEAFF
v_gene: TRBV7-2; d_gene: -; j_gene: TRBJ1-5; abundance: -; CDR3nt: TGTGCCAGCAGCTTGGGTTTTGTGAGCAATCAGCCCCAGCATTTT; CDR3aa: CASSLGFVSNQPQHF
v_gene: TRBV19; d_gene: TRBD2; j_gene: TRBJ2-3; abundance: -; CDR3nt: TGTGCCAGTAGTATCACTAGCGGGGAGATGCTCGGGGCAGATACGCAGTATTTT; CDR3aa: CASSITSGEMLGADTQYF
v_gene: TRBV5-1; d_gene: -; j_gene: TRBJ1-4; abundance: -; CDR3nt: TGCGCCAGCAGCCGTACCGCAGGGGCCTATAATGAAAAACTGTTTTTT; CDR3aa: CASSRTAGAYNEKLFF
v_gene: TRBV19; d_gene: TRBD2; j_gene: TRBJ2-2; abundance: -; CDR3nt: TGTGCCAGTAGTATCGGACTAGCGGGGCCGAACACCGGGGAGCTGTTTTTT; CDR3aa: CASSIGLAGPNTGELFF
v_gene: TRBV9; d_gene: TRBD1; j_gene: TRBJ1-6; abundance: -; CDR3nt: TGTGCCAGCAGTGCCGGGACAGGGATTGGTTCACCCCTCCACTTT; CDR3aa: CASSAGTGIGSPLHF
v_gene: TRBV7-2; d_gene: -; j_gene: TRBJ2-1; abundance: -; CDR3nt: TGTGCCAGCAGCTTGATCCCGGGCTCACCCTCCTACAATGAGCAGTTCTTC; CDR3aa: CASSLIPGSPSYNEQFF
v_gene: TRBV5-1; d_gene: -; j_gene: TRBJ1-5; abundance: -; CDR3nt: TGCGCCAGCAGCTTGGCCGGAGGGTCTTATCAGCCCCAGCATTTT; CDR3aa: CASSLAGGSYQPQHF
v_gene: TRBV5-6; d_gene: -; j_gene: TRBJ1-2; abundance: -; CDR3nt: TGTGCCAGCAGCTTTGGCTCTGGCTACACCTTC; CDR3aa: CASSFGSGYTF
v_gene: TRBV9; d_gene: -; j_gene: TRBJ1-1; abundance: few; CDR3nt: TGTGCCAGCAGCGTAGACAACAGGAACACTGAAGCTTTCTTT; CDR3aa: CASSVDNRNTEAFF
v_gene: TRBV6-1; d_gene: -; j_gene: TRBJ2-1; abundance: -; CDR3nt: TGTGCCAGCAGTGAAAGGGGGGACTACAATGAGCAGTTCTTC; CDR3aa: CASSERGDYNEQFF
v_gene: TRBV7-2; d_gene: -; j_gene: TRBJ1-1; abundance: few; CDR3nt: TGTGCCAGCAGCTTCCAGTCGTACAGGGACCAAGGTGAAGCTTTCTTT; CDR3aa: CASSFQSYRDQGEAFF
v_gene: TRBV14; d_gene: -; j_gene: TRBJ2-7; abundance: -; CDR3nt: TGTGCCAGCAGCCAAGCGGTCGGACCATACGAGCAGTACTTC; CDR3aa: CASSQAVGPYEQYF
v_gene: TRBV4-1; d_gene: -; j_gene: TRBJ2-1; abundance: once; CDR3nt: TGCGCCAGCAGCAGCCCTGGGACGGGGGTGAATGAGCAGTTCTTC; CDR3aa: CASSSPGTGVNEQFF
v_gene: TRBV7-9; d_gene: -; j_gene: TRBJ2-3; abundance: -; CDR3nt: TGTGCCAGCAGCTCGAGGGAGGGGGCTAAGGAAGATACGCAGTATTTT; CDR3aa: CASSSREGAKEDTQYF